A single sample is the source of the 18 T cell receptor beta chains below, sequenced in a study of cytomegalovirus exposure and HLA in healthy donors. PCR primers comprised 60 Vbeta and 13 Jbeta primers. Data came from immunoSEQ multiplex PCR; TCRdb stores just in-frame clones and leaves some out. This sample yields some 190,000 clones, of which about 9% are seen a single time; approximately 1.5% belongs to the top ten. Sequenced: PBMCs. All receptors derive from a woman younger than 45 in good health and CMV-seropositive.

The rearrangement uses TRBV7-2 and TRBJ1-2; TRBD1 aligns across 8 bases. The CDR3 sequence is 17 residues long. The germline CDR1 and CDR2 sequences are SGHTA and FQGNSA. With 3 bases clipped from V and 2 bases from J, the junction kept 11 bases outside the gene matches. For the CDR3, the DNA is TGTGCCAGCAGCTTCATATTTACCGGGACAGGAAACTATGGCTACACCTTC. Its translation is CASSFIFTGTGNYGYTF.

The V gene is TRBV7-9, the J gene TRBJ1-5; TRBD1 might be the D (6 bases). Germline V gene lookup returns CDR1 SEHNR and CDR2 FQNEAQ (reference sequence). The V gene lost 1 base and the J gene lost 0 bases, with 10 bases spanning the gap. There are 16 residues in the CDR3. The CDR3 DNA is TGTGCCAGCAGCTTAGGCACAGGGAATAGCAATCAGCCCCAGCATTTT. Protein sequence: CASSLGTGNSNQPQHF.

The genes are TRBV5-1 and TRBJ2-5, with a possible D match to TRBD2 (6 bases). This CDR3 has 15 amino acids. Germline V gene data show CDR1 as SGHRS and CDR2 as YFSETQ. Trimming took off 4 bases at V and 4 bases at J, with 17 bases between the two ends. The CDR3 here is CASSDGSGEVETQYF. CDR3 coding DNA: TGCGCCAGCAGCGATGGCTCGGGGGAGGTAGAGACCCAGTACTTC.

The chain has TRBV13 and TRBJ1-1; D may be TRBD1 (5 bases). Per the germline V gene, CDR1 is PRHDT and CDR2 is FYEKMQ (reference sequence). V was clipped by 5 bases and J by 4 bases, with 14 bases between them. This CDR3 contains 14 residues. The CDR3 DNA reads TGTGCCAGCAGCCCCTTGGGGGGAGGCACTGAAGCTTTCTTT. Translating it yields CASSPLGGGTEAFF.

This clone was detected only a few times. The J gene is TRBJ2-7, the V gene TRBV27, with TRBD1 matching over 9 bases. Germline V CDR1 and CDR2: MNHEY, SMNVEV (reference sequence). CDR3 length equals 14 residues. The V gene end was trimmed by 6 bases and the J gene end by 2 bases; junction bases not matched to a gene: 5. CDR3 region: CASSGTGYTYEQYF. For the CDR3, the DNA is TGTGCCAGCAGCGGGACAGGGTATACCTACGAGCAGTACTTC.

This clone was detected only a few times. The CDR3 region is CASSSGTSGIGDTQYF. CDR3 nucleotide sequence: TGTGCCAGCAGCTCCGGGACTAGCGGGATTGGAGATACGCAGTATTTT. The V call is TRBV5-4, the J call TRBJ2-3, with TRBD2 matching 13 bases. Unmatched junction bases numbered 6, after V lost 3 bases and J lost 5 bases. CDR1 is SGHNT, CDR2 YYREEE, per germline (reference sequence). This CDR3 comprises 16 residues.

This clone appeared a few times. V usage is TRBV27 and J usage is TRBJ1-2, with unresolved D. The CDR3 is made up of 12 amino acids. Germline CDR1 reads MNHEY; CDR2 reads SMNVEV (reference sequence). The germline V and J ends were trimmed by 5 bases and 8 bases, with 12 bases remaining between them. CDR3 protein: CASSPNLQGYTF. CDR3 DNA: TGTGCCAGCAGTCCGAATCTTCAGGGCTACACCTTC.

This clone was seen a few times. This chain uses TRBV5-1 with TRBJ2-7, with D perhaps TRBD1 (5 bases). This CDR3 has 15 amino acids. V lost 4 bases and J 1 base, leaving 15 bases between the germline ends. Germline V gene sequence: CDR1 SGHRS, CDR2 YFSETQ. CDR3 region: CASSPKQPGSYEQYF. CDR3 DNA: TGCGCCAGCAGCCCTAAGCAACCAGGGTCCTACGAGCAGTACTTC.

V usage is TRBV5-6 and J usage is TRBJ1-5; D is ambiguous. V shed 7 bases and J shed 0 bases, with 11 bases lying between them. The CDR3 spans 14 residues. The germline V gene has CDR1 SGHDT and CDR2 YYEEEE. The CDR3 sequence is CASRERFSNQPQHF. The CDR3 region has the DNA TGTGCCAGCCGGGAAAGATTTAGCAATCAGCCCCAGCATTTT.

The chain recombines TRBV7-9 with TRBJ1-3; 7 positions match TRBD1. V shed 5 bases, J shed 0 bases, and the junction held 4 bases outside the gene matches. This CDR3 contains 15 residues. Germline CDR1 and CDR2: SEHNR and FQNEAQ (reference sequence). The CDR3 bases are TGTGCCAGCAGCCGAGCAGGGGGCTCTGGAAACACCATATATTTT. Translating it yields CASSRAGGSGNTIYF.

The chain recombines TRBV28 with TRBJ1-2; TRBD1 agrees at 7 bases. CDR3 length: 15 amino acids. V shed 2 bases, J shed 3 bases, and the junction held 6 bases outside the gene matches. In germline, CDR1 is MDHEN, CDR2 SYDVKM. CDR3 sequence (DNA): TGTGCCAGCAGTTTACGGAAAGGGACAGACTATGGCTACACCTTC. This sequence encodes CASSLRKGTDYGYTF.

The V call is TRBV7-3, the J call TRBJ2-5, with D maybe TRBD2 (5 bases). The CDR3 extends over 13 amino acids. Germline-derived CDR1 and CDR2 are SGHTA and FQGTGA. Trimming left V 5 bases short and J 5 bases short, with 12 bases between. CDR3 sequence: CASSPGKEETQYF. The CDR3 DNA sequence: TGTGCCAGCAGCCCGGGAAAGGAGGAGACCCAGTACTTC.

CDR3 residues: CASGKDGANYGYTF. CDR3 nucleotides: TGTGCCAGCGGTAAAGATGGGGCGAACTATGGCTACACCTTC. The gene calls are TRBV6-5 and TRBJ1-2; possible D gene TRBD1, 5 bases. V was pared by 8 bases and J by 2 bases, with 15 bases between. This CDR3 spans 14 amino acids. Germline CDR1 is MNHEY and CDR2 is SVGAGI.

V gene TRBV6-6 combines with J gene TRBJ1-2; 8 bases align to TRBD1. Trimming at V came to 4 bases and at J to 2 bases, leaving 0 bases not matched to a gene. CDR3 length equals 13 residues. Germline V gene lookup returns CDR1 MNHNY and CDR2 SVGAGI (reference sequence). DNA for the CDR3: TGTGCCAGCAGTTCAGGGGGCAACTATGGCTACACCTTC. This encodes CASSSGGNYGYTF.

The genes are TRBV7-9 and TRBJ2-5; 7 bases map to TRBD1. The CDR3 runs to 13 residues. Unmatched junction bases numbered 5, after V lost 3 bases and J lost 7 bases. Per germline, CDR1 SEHNR and CDR2 FQNEAQ (reference sequence). CDR3 sequence: CASSLVQGTTQYF. CDR3 coding DNA: TGTGCCAGCAGCTTGGTACAGGGGACGACCCAGTACTTC.

Concerning this clone itself: One end of the junction does not line up with germline, which may come from a read error. Different DNA sequences within this sample yield the same CDR3. The chain has TRBV7-9 and TRBJ1-4; TRBD1 matches 9 bases. This CDR3 is built from 15 residues. Germline CDR1 reads SEHNR; CDR2 reads FQNEAQ (reference sequence). The CDR3 nucleotides read TGCGCCAGCAGCTTAGGATGGACAGGGGACGAAAAACTGTTTTTT. Its translation: CASSLGWTGDEKLFF.

This clone was seen a handful of times. The chain carries TRBV30 and TRBJ2-7; no clear D gene. Trimming removed 0 bases from V and 8 bases from J, with 8 bases in between. This CDR3 spans 11 amino acids. Germline V gene data show CDR1 as GTSNPN and CDR2 as SVGIG (reference sequence). The CDR3 is CAWSVSKKQYF. CDR3 nucleotides: TGTGCCTGGAGTGTAAGCAAGAAGCAGTACTTC.

This clone has only a few counts. The genes are TRBV10-3 and TRBJ1-5; D may be TRBD1 (5 bases). CDR3 size: 13 residues. CDR1 and CDR2 (germline): ENHRY, SYGVKD. V was trimmed by 3 bases and J by 5 bases, leaving 8 bases between them. CDR3 sequence (DNA): TGTGCCATCAGTGACAGGGTCGATCAGCCCCAGCATTTT. This translates into CAISDRVDQPQHF.